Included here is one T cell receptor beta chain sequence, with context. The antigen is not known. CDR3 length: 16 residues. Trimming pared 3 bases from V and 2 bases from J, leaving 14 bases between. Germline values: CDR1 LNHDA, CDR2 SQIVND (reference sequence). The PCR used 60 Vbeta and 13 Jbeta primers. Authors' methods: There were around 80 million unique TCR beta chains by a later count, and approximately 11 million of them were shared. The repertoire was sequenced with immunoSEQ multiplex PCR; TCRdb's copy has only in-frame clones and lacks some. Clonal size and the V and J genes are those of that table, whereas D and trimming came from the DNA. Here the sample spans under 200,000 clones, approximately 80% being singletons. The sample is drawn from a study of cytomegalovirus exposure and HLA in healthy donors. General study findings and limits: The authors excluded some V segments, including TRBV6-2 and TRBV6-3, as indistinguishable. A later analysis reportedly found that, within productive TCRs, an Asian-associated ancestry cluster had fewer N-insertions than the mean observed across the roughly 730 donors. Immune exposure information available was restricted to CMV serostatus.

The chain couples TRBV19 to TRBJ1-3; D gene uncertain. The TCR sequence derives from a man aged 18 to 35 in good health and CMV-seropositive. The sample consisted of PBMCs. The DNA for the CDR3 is TGTGCCAGTAGTATGACCTCGGGAGGAGCTGGAAACACCATATATTTT. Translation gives CASSMTSGGAGNTIYF. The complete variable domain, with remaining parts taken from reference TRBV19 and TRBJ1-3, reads DGGITQSPKYLFRKEGQNVTLSCEQNLNHDAMYWYRQDPGQGLRLIYYSQIVNDFQKGDIAEGYSVSREKKESFPLTVTSAQKNPTAFYLCASSMTSGGAGNTIYFGEGSWLTVV.